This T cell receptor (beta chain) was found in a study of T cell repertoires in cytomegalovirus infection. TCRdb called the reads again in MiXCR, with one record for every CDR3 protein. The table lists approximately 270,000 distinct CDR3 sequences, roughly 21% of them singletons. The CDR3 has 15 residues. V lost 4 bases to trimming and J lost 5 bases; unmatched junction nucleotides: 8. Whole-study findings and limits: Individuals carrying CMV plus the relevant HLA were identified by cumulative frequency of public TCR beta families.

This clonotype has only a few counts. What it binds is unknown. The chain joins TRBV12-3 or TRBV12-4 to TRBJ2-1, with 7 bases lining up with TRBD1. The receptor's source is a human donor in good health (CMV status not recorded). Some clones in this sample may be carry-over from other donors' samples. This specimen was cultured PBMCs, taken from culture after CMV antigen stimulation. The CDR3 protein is CASSSRDRANNEQFF. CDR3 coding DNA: TGTGCCAGCAGTTCCCGGGACAGAGCGAACAATGAGCAGTTCTTC.